Reported below is one T cell receptor beta chain. Antigen unknown. Germline V CDR1 and CDR2: SEHNR, FQNEAQ (reference sequence). V gave up 5 bases and J gave up 5 bases; unmatched junction bases: 4. The CDR3 has 14 residues. The data were taken from a study of blood T cells in healthy people across ages. General observations from the study: Comparison with aged donors showed that long-lived donors had more naive CD4+ cells and higher diversity.

Caucasian, healthy and from Russia, the donors were aged between 6 and 90. Every donor contributed roughly 11 milliliters of peripheral blood by blood draw. It was with a sample-barcoded 5' primer and a J-beta primer mix that a second PCR of about 7 to 12 cycles was run. A 12-random-nucleotide template-switch adaptor tagged each cDNA molecule. TCRdb passed the 5' RACE reads through MiXCR, listing each CDR3 protein once. The sample lists 1.5 million to 1.9 million distinct CDR3 sequences, 35% to 45% occurring once. The gene calls are TRBV7-9 and TRBJ2-1, with 9 bases fitting TRBD2. The sequence came from a young woman in good health. Source material: blood. CDR3 nucleotide sequence: TGTGCCAGCAGCATCCGGACTAGCGACAATGAGCAGTTCTTC. Its translation is CASSIRTSDNEQFF.